This T cell receptor (beta chain) was documented in a study of T cell responses to AZD1222 COVID-19 vaccine. Profiled with immunoSEQ multiplex PCR; TCRdb holds only in-frame clones, not every one. The repertoire has approximately 140,000 clones, approximately 94% of them found once; the top ten carry roughly 5%. Germline V lookup: CDR1 SGHRS, CDR2 YFSETQ. The CDR3 is made up of 16 amino acids. V was cut by 0 bases and J by 9 bases, with 16 bases left in between. The sequences come from peripheral blood, collected on day 0 of AZD1222 vaccination. The V gene is TRBV5-1, the J gene TRBJ1-6, with a weak D call TRBD1 (6 bases). This clonotype originated in an adult in good health. CDR3 protein: CASSLVGGGVGSPLHF. As DNA, the CDR3 is TGCGCCAGCAGCTTGGTAGGAGGGGGTGTTGGTTCACCCCTCCACTTT.